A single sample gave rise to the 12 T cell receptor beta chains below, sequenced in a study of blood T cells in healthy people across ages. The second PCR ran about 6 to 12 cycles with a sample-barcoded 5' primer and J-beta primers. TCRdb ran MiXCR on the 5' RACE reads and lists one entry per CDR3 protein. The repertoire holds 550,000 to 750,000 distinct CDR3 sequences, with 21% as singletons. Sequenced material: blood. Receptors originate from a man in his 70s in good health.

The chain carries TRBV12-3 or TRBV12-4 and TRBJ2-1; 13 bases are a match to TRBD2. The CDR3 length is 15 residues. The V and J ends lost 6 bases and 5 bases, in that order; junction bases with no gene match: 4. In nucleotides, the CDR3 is TGTGCCAGCAGCACGGGACTAGCGGGACACAATGAGCAGTTCTTC. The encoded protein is CASSTGLAGHNEQFF.

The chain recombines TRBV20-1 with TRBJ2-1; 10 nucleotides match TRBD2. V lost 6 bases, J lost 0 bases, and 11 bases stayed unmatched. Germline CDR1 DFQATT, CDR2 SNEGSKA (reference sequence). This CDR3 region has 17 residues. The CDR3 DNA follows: TGCAGTGCAAATCCAGCTAGCGGGGGATACTCCTACAATGAGCAGTTCTTC. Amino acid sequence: CSANPASGGYSYNEQFF.

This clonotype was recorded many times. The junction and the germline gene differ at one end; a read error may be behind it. CDR3 region: CASSLADSKGTQYF. CDR3 DNA: TGTGCTAGCAGCTTAGCGGACAGTAAGGGGACCCAGTACTTC. This chain joins TRBV7-7 and TRBJ2-5; D may match TRBD1 or TRBD2 (6 bases each). Germline CDR1 and CDR2: SSHAT and FNYEAQ (reference sequence). This CDR3 region has 14 residues. The full variable domain, rest sourced from reference TRBV7-7 and TRBJ2-5, is GAGVSQSPRYKVTKRGQDVTLRCDPISSHATLYWYQQALGQGPEFLTYFNYEAQPDKSGLPSDRFSAERPEGSISTLTIQRTEQRDSAMYRCASSLADSKGTQYFGPGTRLLVL.

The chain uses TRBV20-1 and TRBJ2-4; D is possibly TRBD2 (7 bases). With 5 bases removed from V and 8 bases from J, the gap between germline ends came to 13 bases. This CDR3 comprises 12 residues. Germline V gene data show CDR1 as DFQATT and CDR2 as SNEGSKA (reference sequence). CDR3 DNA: TGCAGTGCTCGTCGGGGGGCAGACATTCAGTACTTC. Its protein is CSARRGADIQYF.

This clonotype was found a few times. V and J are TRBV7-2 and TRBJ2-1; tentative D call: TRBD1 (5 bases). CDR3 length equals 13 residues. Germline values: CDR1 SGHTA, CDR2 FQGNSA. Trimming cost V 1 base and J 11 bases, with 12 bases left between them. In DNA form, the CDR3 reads TGTGCCAGCAGCTTAGGGCAGGGAATTAAGCAGTTCTTC. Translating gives CASSLGQGIKQFF. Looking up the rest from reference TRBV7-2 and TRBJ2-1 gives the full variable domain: GAGVSQSPSNKVTEKGKDVELRCDPISGHTALYWYRQSLGQGLEFLIYFQGNSAPDKSGLPSDRFSAERTGGSVSTLTIQRTQQEDSAVYLCASSLGQGIKQFFGPGTRLTVL.

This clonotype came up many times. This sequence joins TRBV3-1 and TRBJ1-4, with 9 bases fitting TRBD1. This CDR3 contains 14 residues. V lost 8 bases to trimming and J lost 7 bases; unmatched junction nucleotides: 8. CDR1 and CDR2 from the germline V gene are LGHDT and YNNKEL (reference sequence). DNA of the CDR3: TGTGCCAGCGCTAACAGGGGGCAGCGTGAAAAACTGTTTTTT. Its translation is CASANRGQREKLFF.

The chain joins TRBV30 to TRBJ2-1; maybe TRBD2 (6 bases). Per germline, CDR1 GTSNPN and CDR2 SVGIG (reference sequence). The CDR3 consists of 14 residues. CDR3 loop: CAMEALAAYNEQFF. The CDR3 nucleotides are TGTGCGATGGAGGCGTTAGCGGCCTACAATGAGCAGTTCTTC.

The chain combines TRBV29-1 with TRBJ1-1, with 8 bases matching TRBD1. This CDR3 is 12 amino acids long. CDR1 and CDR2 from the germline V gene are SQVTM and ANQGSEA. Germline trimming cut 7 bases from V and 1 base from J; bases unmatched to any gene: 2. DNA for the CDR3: TGCAGCGCCGGGACAGGGAACACTGAAGCTTTCTTT. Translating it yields CSAGTGNTEAFF.

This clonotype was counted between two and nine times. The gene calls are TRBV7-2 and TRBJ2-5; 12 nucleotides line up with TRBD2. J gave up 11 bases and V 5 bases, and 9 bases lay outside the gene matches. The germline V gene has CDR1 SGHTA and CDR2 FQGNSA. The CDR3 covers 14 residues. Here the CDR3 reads CASSLQGLAGEQYF. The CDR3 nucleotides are TGTGCCAGCAGCCTCCAGGGACTAGCGGGTGAGCAGTACTTC.

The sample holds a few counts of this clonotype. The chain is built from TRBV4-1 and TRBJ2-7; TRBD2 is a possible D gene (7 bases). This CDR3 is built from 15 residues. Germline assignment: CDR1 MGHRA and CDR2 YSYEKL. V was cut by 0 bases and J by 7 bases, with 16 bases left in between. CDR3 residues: CASSQDAMRGGEQYF. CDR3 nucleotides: TGCGCCAGCAGCCAAGACGCCATGAGGGGGGGGGAGCAGTACTTC.

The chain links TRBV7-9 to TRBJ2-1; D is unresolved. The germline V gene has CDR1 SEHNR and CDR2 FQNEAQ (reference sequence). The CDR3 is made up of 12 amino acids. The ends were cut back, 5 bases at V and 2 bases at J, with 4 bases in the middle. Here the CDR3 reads CASSTPYNEQFF. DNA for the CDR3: TGTGCCAGCAGCACGCCCTACAATGAGCAGTTCTTC.

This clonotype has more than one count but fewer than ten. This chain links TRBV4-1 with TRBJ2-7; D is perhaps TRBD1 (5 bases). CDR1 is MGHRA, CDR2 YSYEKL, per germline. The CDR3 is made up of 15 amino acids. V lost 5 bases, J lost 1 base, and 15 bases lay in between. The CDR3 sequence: CASSITGPLSYEQYF. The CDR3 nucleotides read TGCGCCAGCAGCATAACAGGCCCCTTATCCTACGAGCAGTACTTC.